This T cell receptor (beta chain) was identified in a study of T cells in women clearing cervical HPV infection. Study context: Blood came at first lesion visit for cases, post-clearance for controls.

The assay was immunoSEQ multiplex PCR, and TCRdb's table has in-frame clones only and misses some. This table holds about 26,000 clones. Trimming left V 4 bases short and J 3 bases short, with 7 bases between. Germline V gene data show CDR1 as SEHNR and CDR2 as FQNEAQ (reference sequence). The CDR3 is 12 residues long. Regarding this clone: Read sequence stops 3 residues before the CDR3 end, and the germline J gene provides the missing end.

What was sequenced was blood buffy coat. V is TRBV7-9 and J is TRBJ2-7; TRBD2 is a possible D gene (6 bases). The receptor was isolated from a woman aged 18-69 years with a cervical HPV16 infection that either progressed to CIN3+ or cleared (not recorded which). The CDR3 bases that were read are TGTGCCAGCAGCTCGGGACTCTACGAG. This encodes CASSSGLYE. The full CDR3 is CASSSGLYEQYF.